This is a list of T cell receptor beta chains from one sample in a study of breast tumors, draining lymph nodes, adjacent tissues. One entry per CDR3 protein results from TCRdb running MiXCR on the multiplex PCR reads. The repertoire includes 66,000 or so distinct CDR3 sequences, roughly two fifths of them detected once, and 8.4% sits in the top ten. The sample consisted of breast tumor tissue. All receptors come from a female donor with breast cancer. Some clones in this sample may be carry-over from other donors' samples. Each CDR3 is given with its conserved first and last residue. The D gene is left open where the match is weak. Only part of the rows carry a size: once, few, many, or a class if the clone is expanded.

CDR3nt	CDR3aa	abundance	d_gene	j_gene	v_gene
TGCGCCAGCAGCTTGGACAACAGTCCCGGGGAGCTGTTTTTT	CASSLDNSPGELFF	many	.	TRBJ2-2	TRBV5-1
TGCAGCACCCAAGGGGGCCGATCCTACAATGAGCAGTTCTTC	CSTQGGRSYNEQFF	.	TRBD1	TRBJ2-1	TRBV29-1
TGTGCTAGCAGCTTAGGCGCGGGGGCTAAGTCTTTCCCCCTCCACTTT	CASSLGAGAKSFPLHF	.	.	TRBJ1-6	TRBV7-6
TGTGCCACCGGCCGTCAGCAGGCAGTTTACGAGCAGTACTTC	CATGRQQAVYEQYF	many	.	TRBJ2-7	TRBV5-8
TGTGCCAGCAGCTTAGAAATAGCGTCGGGGGAGCTGTTTTTT	CASSLEIASGELFF	many	.	TRBJ2-2	TRBV11-2
TGTGCCAGCAGCGATCGTGGGGGGACAGCCCCGAATTCACCCCTCCACTTT	CASSDRGGTAPNSPLHF	many	TRBD1	TRBJ1-6	TRBV9
TGTGCCAGCACCTTGGGGGAATCGCCCCAGCATTTT	CASTLGESPQHF	many	.	TRBJ1-5	TRBV6-6
TGCAGTGCTAGAGTGGCTTCTGGGGAGCAGTACTTC	CSARVASGEQYF	.	.	TRBJ2-7	TRBV20-1
TGCAGTGCTAGGCACCAGGACAGGATTAGCTCCTATAATTCACCCCTCCACTTT	CSARHQDRISSYNSPLHF	.	TRBD1	TRBJ1-6	TRBV20-1
TGCAGTGCCCCGGGACTAGCGGCAACAGATACGCAGTATTTT	CSAPGLAATDTQYF	many	TRBD2	TRBJ2-3	TRBV20-1
TGTGCCAGCAGCTTAGAAACAGAGTACCCCTACGAGCAGTACTTC	CASSLETEYPYEQYF	many	.	TRBJ2-7	TRBV7-9
TGTGCCAGCAGCTGGAGCGGGGGGGGCGATACGCAGTATTTT	CASSWSGGGDTQYF	many	TRBD2	TRBJ2-3	TRBV13
TGTGCCAGCAAGGCCGTGGGACTCGCCTTCTCTGGGGCCAACGTCCTGACTTTC	CASKAVGLAFSGANVLTF	many	.	TRBJ2-6	TRBV27
TGCAGTGCTAGAGGTAGAGACCATAGCAATCAGCCCCAGCATTTT	CSARGRDHSNQPQHF	many	.	TRBJ1-5	TRBV20-1
TGTGCCAGCAGTCACTCGCCGACACCTTACGAGCAGTACTTC	CASSHSPTPYEQYF	many	.	TRBJ2-7	TRBV6-5
TGTGCCAGCAGCCCAAGCCGAGGGAGGGGGCTAGGAAACACCTTC	CASSPSRGRGLGNTF	.	TRBD1	TRBJ1-2	TRBV5-6
TGTGCCAGCACCGCCCAGGGCTCCTACAAGCAGTACTTC	CASTAQGSYKQYF	many	.	TRBJ2-7	TRBV5-6
TGTGCCAGCAGTCACCGCCGGGCCGTGGGGTTGGATACGCAGTATTTT	CASSHRRAVGLDTQYF	many	.	TRBJ2-3	TRBV6-5
TGTGCCACCAGTGATGGAGAGACCCAGTACTTC	CATSDGETQYF	many	.	TRBJ2-5	TRBV24-1
TGTGCCAGCAGCCTCGTGGGGGGACTTTACACCGGGGAGCTGTTTTTT	CASSLVGGLYTGELFF	many	.	TRBJ2-2	TRBV7-3
TGCAGTGCTAGAGTTGGGGGGGTGTTCGGTTCACCCCTCCACTTT	CSARVGGVFGSPLHF	many	.	TRBJ1-6	TRBV20-1
TGTGCCAGCAGTGGGAGGGCAGTGAGCTCCTATAATTCACCCCTCCACTTT	CASSGRAVSSYNSPLHF	many	.	TRBJ1-6	TRBV6-1
TGTGCCTGGAGTAGCCAGAGCAATCAGCCCCAGCATTTT	CAWSSQSNQPQHF	many	.	TRBJ1-5	TRBV30
TGTGCCAGCAGCCCTTCGCGTGGTACCGGACAAGAGACCCAGTACTTC	CASSPSRGTGQETQYF	many	.	TRBJ2-5	TRBV11-2
TGTGCCAGCAGCTCAGAGGTTAACTCCTACAATGAGCAGTTCTTC	CASSSEVNSYNEQFF	many	.	TRBJ2-1	TRBV5-8
TGCAGTGCTAGAGTACCGGGAACTCACGGCGAGCAGTACTTC	CSARVPGTHGEQYF	many	.	TRBJ2-7	TRBV20-1
TGTGCCAGCAGCCGACCGTCGGGGCCAGGGGAGACCGGGGAGCTGTTTTTT	CASSRPSGPGETGELFF	.	.	TRBJ2-2	TRBV7-9
TGTGCTAGCAGCTTAGGAAGTAGCGGGAGTTTCAATGAGCAGTTCTTC	CASSLGSSGSFNEQFF	medium-sized	TRBD2	TRBJ2-1	TRBV7-7
TGCAGCTGCAATGAGACTACGTCCTACGAGCAGTACTTC	CSCNETTSYEQYF	.	.	TRBJ2-7	TRBV29-1
TGTGCCAGCGGGGCGGGGGGACAACTCAACTATGGCTACACCTTC	CASGAGGQLNYGYTF	many	.	TRBJ1-2	TRBV6-1
TGTGCCAGCAGCTTAGGCCCAGGGACAGCCTACGAGCAGTACTTC	CASSLGPGTAYEQYF	medium-sized	TRBD1	TRBJ2-7	TRBV7-6
TGCGCCAGCAGCTTGGAACCGACTAGCGGCTACTACGAGCAGTACTTC	CASSLEPTSGYYEQYF	many	TRBD2	TRBJ2-7	TRBV5-1
TGTGCCAGCATTCCTCCGGGACAGAGCTATGGCTACACCATATATTTT	CASIPPGQSYGYTIYF	once	TRBD1	TRBJ1-3	TRBV6-6
TGTGCCAGTAGTTGCATAGTCCAGGGGCAGTACACAGATACGCAGTATTTT	CASSCIVQGQYTDTQYF	.	.	TRBJ2-3	TRBV19
TGCAGTGCCCCGGGACAGACAGTCAATCAGCCCCAGCATTTT	CSAPGQTVNQPQHF	.	TRBD1	TRBJ1-5	TRBV20-1
TGTGCCAGTAGTAGGGTGGGGGGAGCAAGCACGCAGTATTTT	CASSRVGGASTQYF	.	.	TRBJ2-3	TRBV19
TGTGCCAGCAGTTATTCGGGAACAGGGTATCATCGAGAGGAGCAGTACTTC	CASSYSGTGYHREEQYF	many	.	TRBJ2-7	TRBV6-6
TGTGCCAGCAGCTTAGAAGCCGGGGGATGGGACGTTAGCAATCAGCCCCAGCATTTT	CASSLEAGGWDVSNQPQHF	.	.	TRBJ1-5	TRBV7-2
TGTGCCAGCAGCTTAGGGACAGGGGCGCTCTGGGAGACCCAGTACTTC	CASSLGTGALWETQYF	.	TRBD1	TRBJ2-5	TRBV13
TGTGCCAGCAGCTTGACAGGGAACACCGGGGAGCTGTTTTTT	CASSLTGNTGELFF	.	.	TRBJ2-2	TRBV7-3
TGTGCCAGCAGTTTCGCGCAGCACCGGACAGGGCGGTTCTTC	CASSFAQHRTGRFF	.	TRBD1	TRBJ2-1	TRBV12-3/TRBV12-4
TGTGCCAGCAGCTTAGAAGCTTATCAGCCCCAGCATTTT	CASSLEAYQPQHF	many	.	TRBJ1-5	TRBV7-6
TGCAGTGCTAGAGATCCCTCGGCGGGAGATAATGAGCAGTTCTTC	CSARDPSAGDNEQFF	many	TRBD2	TRBJ2-1	TRBV20-1
TGTGCCAGCAGCCACCAAAAAGGGACAAAAGAAAAACTGTTTTTT	CASSHQKGTKEKLFF	.	.	TRBJ1-4	TRBV7-9
TGTGCCATCAGTGAGGGACTAGCGGGTTACAATGAGCAGTTCTTC	CAISEGLAGYNEQFF	few	TRBD2	TRBJ2-1	TRBV10-3
TGTGCCAGTAGTAGGGTGGGGGGAAGTTATGGCTACACCTTC	CASSRVGGSYGYTF	.	.	TRBJ1-2	TRBV19
TGTGCCATCAGTGAGTCGATTAAATCAGGGGGAGAGACCCAGTACTTC	CAISESIKSGGETQYF	.	TRBD1	TRBJ2-5	TRBV10-3
TGTGCCAGCAGCCCCTTTAGCGGGAGGGCCATAGATACGCAGTTCTTC	CASSPFSGRAIDTQFF	few	TRBD2	TRBJ2-1	TRBV7-2
TGTGCCAGCAGCACGGACATGTTCTTAGAAGCTTTCTTT	CASSTDMFLEAFF	.	.	TRBJ1-1	TRBV7-2
TGTGCCAGCAGCCCCTCGACTAGCGGGGGGCTGGAGACCCAGTACTTC	CASSPSTSGGLETQYF	.	TRBD2	TRBJ2-5	TRBV7-9
TGCAGTGCTAGTGGTGTCAGGGGGCCGAATGAGCAGTTCTTC	CSASGVRGPNEQFF	.	TRBD1	TRBJ2-1	TRBV20-1
TGTGCCAGCAGCTTTTTAGGGGGGGCCGCAGATACGCAGTATTTT	CASSFLGGAADTQYF	many	.	TRBJ2-3	TRBV11-1